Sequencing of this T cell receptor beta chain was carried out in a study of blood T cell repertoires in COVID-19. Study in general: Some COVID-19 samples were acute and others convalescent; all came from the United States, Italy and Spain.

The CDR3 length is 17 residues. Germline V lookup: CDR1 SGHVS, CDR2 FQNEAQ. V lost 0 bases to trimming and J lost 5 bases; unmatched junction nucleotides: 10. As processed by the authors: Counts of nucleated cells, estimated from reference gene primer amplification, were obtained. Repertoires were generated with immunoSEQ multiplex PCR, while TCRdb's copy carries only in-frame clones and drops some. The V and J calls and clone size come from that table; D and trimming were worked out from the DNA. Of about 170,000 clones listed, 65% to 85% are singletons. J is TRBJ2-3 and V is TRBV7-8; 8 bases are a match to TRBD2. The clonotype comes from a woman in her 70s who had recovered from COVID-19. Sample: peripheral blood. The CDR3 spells CASSLARGAGVVDTQYF. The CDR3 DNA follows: TGTGCCAGCAGCTTAGCGCGGGGGGCGGGCGTAGTAGATACGCAGTATTTT.